This is a list of T cell receptor beta chains from one sample in a study of T-cell reconstitution after alpha-beta-depleted transplantation in children. TCRdb used MiXCR to reprocess the PCR reads, holding one entry per CDR3 protein. There are about 540,000 distinct CDR3 sequences in the sample; around 18% occur only once, and roughly 3.3% lies in the top ten. This specimen was PBMCs from the stem cell graft donor, taken from the stem cell graft. Every receptor here comes from a human donor who donated a stem cell graft to a child with acute lymphoblastic leukemia. CDR3s include the opening cysteine and the closing phenylalanine or tryptophan. A D gene is named only where the DNA matches it firmly. Clone size is given for some rows only: seen once, a few or many times, or a class if the clone is expanded.

CDR3,DNA,D,V,J,size
CASSLAGEAYEQYF,TGCGCCAGCAGCTTGGCCGGGGAAGCCTACGAGCAGTACTTC,-,TRBV5-1,TRBJ2-7,many
CASSKTQGAKNEQYF,TGCGCCAGCAGCAAAACACAGGGGGCCAAAAACGAGCAGTACTTC,TRBD1,TRBV5-1,TRBJ2-7,-
CSVEDHAGSGNTIYF,TGCAGCGTTGAAGATCATGCAGGGTCTGGAAACACCATATATTTT,-,TRBV29-1,TRBJ1-3,few
CASSQRLAGVRTGELFF,TGTGCCAGCAGCCAACGCCTAGCGGGAGTCAGGACCGGGGAGCTGTTTTTT,TRBD2,TRBV3-1,TRBJ2-2,few
CASSYEGGHRNEQFF,TGTGCCAGCAGTTATGAGGGAGGGCATCGGAATGAGCAGTTCTTC,TRBD2,TRBV6-5,TRBJ2-1,-
CASGAGAGGELFF,TGTGCCAGCGGGGCGGGGGCAGGCGGGGAGCTGTTTTTT,-,TRBV9,TRBJ2-2,few
CSTEGAAGGPIETQYF,TGCAGCACCGAGGGGGCAGCGGGAGGGCCGATTGAGACCCAGTACTTC,TRBD2,TRBV29-1,TRBJ2-5,few
CASEERKNTGELFF,TGTGCCAGCGAGGAGCGGAAGAACACCGGGGAGCTGTTTTTT,-,TRBV2,TRBJ2-2,few
CASSETASRVGEQYF,TGTGCCAGCAGTGAGACGGCTAGCAGGGTCGGCGAGCAGTACTTC,-,TRBV2,TRBJ2-7,few
CASSRRGQGAAQLNYGYTF,TGTGCCAGCTCTCGCCGGGGACAGGGGGCTGCTCAACTTAACTATGGCTACACCTTC,TRBD1,TRBV18,TRBJ1-2,few
CASSGAGYIHEQYF,TGTGCCAGCAGTGGGGCAGGTTATATCCACGAGCAGTACTTC,-,TRBV2,TRBJ2-7,few
CASSVEPSEYYEQYF,TGTGCCAGCAGCGTAGAACCTAGCGAGTACTACGAGCAGTACTTC,-,TRBV9,TRBJ2-7,few
CASSLAARSEETQYF,TGCGCCAGCAGCTTGGCCGCCAGGAGCGAAGAGACCCAGTACTTC,-,TRBV5-1,TRBJ2-5,-
CASSRQGSNTGELFF,TGTGCCAGCAGTCGACAGGGGTCGAACACCGGGGAGCTGTTTTTT,TRBD1,TRBV12-3/TRBV12-4,TRBJ2-2,few
CASTRDRLYYEQYF,TGCGCCAGCACCCGGGACAGGTTGTACTACGAGCAGTACTTC,TRBD1,TRBV5-1,TRBJ2-7,many
CASTGTGNYEQYF,TGTGCCAGTACCGGGACAGGGAACTACGAGCAGTACTTC,TRBD1,TRBV27,TRBJ2-7,-
CASSLEAGRVRADTQYF,TGTGCCAGCAGCTTAGAGGCGGGGAGGGTTAGGGCAGATACGCAGTATTTT,TRBD2,TRBV11-2,TRBJ2-3,few
CASSLVTSGRGRETQYF,TGTGCCAGCAGCTTAGTGACTAGCGGGAGAGGGAGAGAGACCCAGTACTTC,TRBD2,TRBV7-9,TRBJ2-5,-
CSANRGEGRWGTDTQYF,TGCAGTGCCAATAGGGGGGAGGGCCGGTGGGGCACAGATACGCAGTATTTT,-,TRBV20-1,TRBJ2-3,few
CSATYHLGGAFF,TGCAGTGCTACGTATCACCTGGGGGGGGCTTTCTTT,-,TRBV20-1,TRBJ1-1,few
CSARDGASLFHLSEAFF,TGCAGTGCTAGAGACGGGGCGAGCTTGTTTCATCTAAGTGAAGCTTTCTTT,-,TRBV20-1,TRBJ1-1,-
CASSYSRGNEKLFF,TGTGCCAGCAGTTACTCACGGGGGAATGAAAAACTGTTTTTT,-,TRBV6-5,TRBJ1-4,few
CASSLARGQGDSPLHF,TGCGCCAGCAGCTTGGCCCGCGGGCAGGGGGATTCACCCCTCCACTTT,TRBD1,TRBV5-1,TRBJ1-6,few
CASSVPLLAGDEQFF,TGTGCCAGCAGCGTCCCCCTACTAGCGGGAGATGAGCAGTTCTTC,TRBD2,TRBV9,TRBJ2-1,few
CSARASLVLGGRLYEQYF,TGCAGTGCTAGAGCCTCTTTGGTTTTGGGCGGGAGGCTCTACGAGCAGTACTTC,TRBD2,TRBV20-1,TRBJ2-7,few
CASSLPGLADTGELFF,TGTGCCAGCAGCTTACCGGGACTAGCGGACACCGGGGAGCTGTTTTTT,TRBD2,TRBV7-8,TRBJ2-2,-
CASSLVAGTSGRDEQFF,TGCGCCAGCAGCTTGGTCGCCGGGACTAGCGGGAGAGATGAGCAGTTCTTC,TRBD2,TRBV5-1,TRBJ2-1,few
CASNPGALSYEQYF,TGTGCCAGCAATCCCGGGGCCCTCTCCTACGAGCAGTACTTC,-,TRBV6-1,TRBJ2-7,-